The rows below give T cell receptor beta chains drawn from one sample of a study of blood T cell repertoires in COVID-19. Profiled with immunoSEQ multiplex PCR; TCRdb holds only in-frame clones, not every one. The sample has almost 300,000 clones, approximately 86% seen once. The source material was peripheral blood. Receptor source: a man between 65 and 79 years old with acute or convalescent COVID-19. The CDR3 runs from the conserved cysteine through the conserved F or W. Fields, in order: D gene, clone size, V gene, J gene, CDR3 protein, CDR3 DNA. D genes are given only for firm matches. Clone sizes are given selectively: once, few, many, or a class where the clone is expanded.

d_call: -
clone_size: -
v_call: TRBV28
j_call: TRBJ1-6
cdr3_aa: CASSLQEDRSPLHF
cdr3_nt: TGTGCCAGCAGCTTACAGGAGGACCGATCTCCCCTCCACTTT

d_call: -
clone_size: once
v_call: TRBV19
j_call: TRBJ1-1
cdr3_aa: CASSIRGRVHTEAFF
cdr3_nt: TGTGCCAGTAGTATACGCGGCAGGGTCCACACTGAAGCTTTCTTT

d_call: TRBD1
clone_size: -
v_call: TRBV5-1
j_call: TRBJ2-1
cdr3_aa: CASSFFLQGNEQFF
cdr3_nt: TGCGCCAGCAGCTTCTTCCTACAGGGGAATGAGCAGTTCTTC

d_call: TRBD1
clone_size: -
v_call: TRBV28
j_call: TRBJ2-7
cdr3_aa: CASSLGQGAHEQYF
cdr3_nt: TGTGCCAGCAGTTTAGGACAGGGGGCACACGAGCAGTACTTC

d_call: TRBD2
clone_size: -
v_call: TRBV6-6
j_call: TRBJ2-1
cdr3_aa: CASSRLAGGPNHNEQFF
cdr3_nt: TGTGCCAGCAGCCGACTAGCGGGAGGGCCTAACCACAATGAGCAGTTCTTC

d_call: -
clone_size: few
v_call: TRBV7-7
j_call: TRBJ2-7
cdr3_aa: CASSLGFARGYEQYF
cdr3_nt: TGTGCCAGCAGCTTAGGCTTCGCGCGGGGATACGAGCAGTACTTC

d_call: -
clone_size: -
v_call: TRBV29-1
j_call: TRBJ2-2
cdr3_aa: CSVESSGLFF
cdr3_nt: TGCAGCGTTGAAAGCTCGGGGCTGTTTTTT

d_call: -
clone_size: -
v_call: TRBV7-2
j_call: TRBJ1-3
cdr3_aa: CASSPGTGNTIYF
cdr3_nt: TGTGCCAGCAGCCCTGGCACTGGAAACACCATATATTTT

d_call: -
clone_size: -
v_call: TRBV5-1
j_call: TRBJ1-2
cdr3_aa: CASSLGTQGGYTF
cdr3_nt: TGCGCCAGCAGCCTCGGGACTCAGGGAGGCTACACCTTC

d_call: TRBD2
clone_size: -
v_call: TRBV7-2
j_call: TRBJ2-6
cdr3_aa: CASSFRWGGLSGANVLTF
cdr3_nt: TGTGCCAGCAGTTTCCGGTGGGGGGGACTCTCTGGGGCCAACGTCCTGACTTTC

d_call: TRBD2
clone_size: -
v_call: TRBV28
j_call: TRBJ2-7
cdr3_aa: CASSVGLAEYEQYF
cdr3_nt: TGTGCCAGCAGCGTGGGACTAGCAGAATACGAGCAGTACTTC

d_call: -
clone_size: -
v_call: TRBV5-8
j_call: TRBJ1-5
cdr3_aa: CASSESIGEGQPQHF
cdr3_nt: TGTGCCAGCAGCGAAAGCATAGGGGAAGGTCAGCCCCAGCATTTT

d_call: -
clone_size: -
v_call: TRBV28
j_call: TRBJ2-7
cdr3_aa: CASSPPHVSAYEQYF
cdr3_nt: TGTGCCAGCAGCCCCCCCCACGTTTCAGCCTACGAGCAGTACTTC

d_call: -
clone_size: -
v_call: TRBV19
j_call: TRBJ2-3
cdr3_aa: CASMGLSTDTQYF
cdr3_nt: TGTGCCAGTATGGGGCTAAGCACAGATACGCAGTATTTT

d_call: -
clone_size: few
v_call: TRBV5-1
j_call: TRBJ1-2
cdr3_aa: CASRYSGSGYTF
cdr3_nt: TGCGCCAGCAGATACTCGGGGAGCGGCTACACCTTC

d_call: TRBD1
clone_size: -
v_call: TRBV28
j_call: TRBJ1-4
cdr3_aa: CASSTSGGLTNEKLFF
cdr3_nt: TGTGCCAGCAGCACCTCAGGGGGCTTAACTAATGAAAAACTGTTTTTT

d_call: TRBD2
clone_size: -
v_call: TRBV28
j_call: TRBJ2-1
cdr3_aa: CASSLPGGNEQFF
cdr3_nt: TGTGCCAGCAGTTTACCGGGGGGGAATGAGCAGTTCTTC

d_call: -
clone_size: -
v_call: TRBV15
j_call: TRBJ2-1
cdr3_aa: CATSRDQPGSTYNEQFF
cdr3_nt: TGTGCCACCAGCAGAGATCAGCCGGGAAGTACATACAATGAGCAGTTCTTC

d_call: -
clone_size: few
v_call: TRBV20-1
j_call: TRBJ2-7
cdr3_aa: CSADGQEQYF
cdr3_nt: TGCAGTGCAGACGGACAAGAGCAGTACTTC